This T cell receptor (beta chain) was documented in a study of OX40 agonist ivuxolimab in advanced cancers. Study-level results: In the 0.1 to 3.0 mg/kg range, CD4+ and CD8+ blood T cells had expanded clonally by week 6. The investigators did not determine what antigen specificity the expanded peripheral T cells had. Researchers report that CD8+ T cells had, on average, more expanded clones than CD4+.

Profiled with immunoSEQ multiplex PCR; TCRdb holds only in-frame clones, not every one. The repertoire consists of some 77,000 clones, with 90% occurring once and the leading ten covering more than 1.5%. As concerns this clone: Its antigen is unidentified.

This CDR3 has 12 residues. CDR1 is SGHVS, CDR2 FQNEAQ, per germline. The ends were cut back, 2 bases at V and 3 bases at J, with 5 bases in the middle. The sample consisted of CD4+ or CD8+ T cells sorted from blood, taken in a trial of the OX40 agonist ivuxolimab. The V call is TRBV7-8, the J call TRBJ2-7, with D unclear. The TCR originated in an adult with an advanced solid tumor such as melanoma, head and neck, liver or kidney cancer. DNA of the CDR3: TGTGCCAGCAGCTTACGTTTCTACGAGCAGTACTTC. Translated, it gives CASSLRFYEQYF.